The clone carrying this T cell receptor beta chain occurred many times. As part of library construction, unique molecular identifiers were attached to individual cDNA molecules. Each CDR3 protein is one row after TCRdb ran MiXCR on the 5' RACE reads. The sample yields over 85,000 distinct CDR3 sequences, around 12% seen once. The sample belongs to a study of early T cells in non-severe SARS-CoV-2 infection. As for the study in general: RNA in bulk from unsorted whole blood was sequenced, and chains were unpaired.

This receptor was identified in an adult who was a healthcare worker with PCR-confirmed SARS-CoV-2 infection or an uninfected control (not recorded which). The sequencing here drew on whole blood, taken at baseline.

The CDR3: CASSTPERENTDTQYF. The CDR3 DNA follows: TGTGCCAGCAGTACTCCGGAGCGGGAGAACACAGATACGCAGTATTTT. The chain links TRBV27 to TRBJ2-3, with 8 bases that match TRBD2. Unmatched junction bases numbered 9, after V lost 5 bases and J lost 2 bases. From germline, CDR1 is MNHEY and CDR2 SMNVEV (reference sequence). The CDR3 spans 16 residues.